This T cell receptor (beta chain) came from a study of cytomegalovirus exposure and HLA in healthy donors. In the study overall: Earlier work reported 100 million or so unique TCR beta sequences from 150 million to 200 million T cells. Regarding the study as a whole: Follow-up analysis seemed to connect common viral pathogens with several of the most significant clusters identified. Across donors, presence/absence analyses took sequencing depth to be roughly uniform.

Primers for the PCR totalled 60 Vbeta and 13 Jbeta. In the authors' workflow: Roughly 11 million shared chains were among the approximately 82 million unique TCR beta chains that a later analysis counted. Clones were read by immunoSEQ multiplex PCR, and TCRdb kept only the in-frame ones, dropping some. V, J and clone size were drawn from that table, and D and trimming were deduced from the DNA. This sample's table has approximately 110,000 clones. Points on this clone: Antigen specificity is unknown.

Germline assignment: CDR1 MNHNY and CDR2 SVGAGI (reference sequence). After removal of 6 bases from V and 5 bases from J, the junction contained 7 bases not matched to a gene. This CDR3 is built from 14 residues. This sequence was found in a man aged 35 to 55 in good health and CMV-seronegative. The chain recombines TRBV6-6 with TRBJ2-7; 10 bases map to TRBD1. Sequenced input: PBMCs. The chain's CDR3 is CASRPTGGSHEQYF. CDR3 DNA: TGTGCCAGCAGACCGACAGGGGGCAGCCACGAGCAGTACTTC.